This note documents a single T cell receptor beta chain sequence. The data belong to a study of blood T cell repertoires in COVID-19. Across the whole study: The United States, Italy and Spain provided the acute and convalescent COVID-19 samples.

Sequencing was performed with immunoSEQ multiplex PCR; in TCRdb, only in-frame clones are kept and a portion is missing. In the table there are approximately 56,000 clones, around 83% of which are singletons. V lost 7 bases, J lost 7 bases, and 15 bases stayed unmatched. CDR3 length: 15 residues. CDR1 and CDR2 from the germline V gene are SGHRS and YFSETQ. The source of this sequence is a man in his 70s with active COVID-19. The genes are TRBV5-1 and TRBJ2-5; 8 nucleotides line up with TRBD1. The sample taken for sequencing was peripheral blood. Written as DNA, the CDR3 is TGCGCCAGCCACCTCGGACAGGGCCCCAAAGGGACCCAGTACTTC. Translating gives CASHLGQGPKGTQYF.